This T cell receptor (beta chain) was retrieved from a study of T cell repertoires in ileal Crohn's disease. Specified time point: inflamed ileum from the surgical specimen. V was cut by 8 bases and J by 4 bases, with 14 bases left in between. CDR3 size: 13 residues. CDR1 is SGHAT, CDR2 FQNNGV, per germline. The repertoire was sequenced with immunoSEQ multiplex PCR; TCRdb's copy has only in-frame clones and lacks some. Of around 11,000 clones listed, about nine tenths were seen once; the top ten hold more than 8%. J is TRBJ1-2 and V is TRBV11-2; D is unresolved. Sequencing was done on a sample of ileal tissue. The receptor was derived from an adult with Crohn's disease. The CDR3 is CASGPGSGYGYTF. The CDR3 DNA reads TGTGCCAGCGGGCCGGGGTCGGGCTATGGCTACACCTTC.